The sequence of this T cell receptor beta chain was determined in a study of T cell clonality in common variable immunodeficiency. Findings and caveats of the study: Common variable immunodeficiency TCR beta sequences reportedly had fewer deletions and N-nucleotide insertions. Repertoire-complication correlations in CVID were limited by patient heterogeneity.

Profiled with immunoSEQ multiplex PCR; TCRdb holds only in-frame clones, not every one. The data show some 13,000 clones, with none appearing a single time. With respect to this clone: Its target is unknown.

The source is a human donor with common variable immunodeficiency. The specimen sequenced was peripheral blood mononuclear cells.

Incomplete CDR3 DNA: TGTGCCTGGCGGAACAGGGCAAACTACGAG. Amino acid sequence: CAWRNRANYE. The CDR3 in its entirety is CAWRNRANYEQYF. The V gene is TRBV30, the J gene TRBJ2-7, with a weak D call TRBD1 (6 bases). The DNA ends 3 residues before the CDR3 does, and the rest of the CDR3 is filled in from the germline J gene. In germline, CDR1 is GTSNPN, CDR2 SVGIG (reference sequence). V was pared by 5 bases and J by 3 bases, with 14 bases between. The CDR3 length is 13 residues.